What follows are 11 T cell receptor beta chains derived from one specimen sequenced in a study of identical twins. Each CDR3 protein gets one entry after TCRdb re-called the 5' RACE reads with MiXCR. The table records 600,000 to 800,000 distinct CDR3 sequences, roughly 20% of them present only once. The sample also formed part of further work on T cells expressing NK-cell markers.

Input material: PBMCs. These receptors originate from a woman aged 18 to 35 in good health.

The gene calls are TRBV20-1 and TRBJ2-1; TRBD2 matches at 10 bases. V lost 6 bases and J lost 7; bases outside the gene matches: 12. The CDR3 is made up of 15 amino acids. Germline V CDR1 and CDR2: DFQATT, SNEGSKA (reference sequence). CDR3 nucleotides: TGCAGTGCAATCGGACTAGCGGTGTATGAGAATGAGCAGTTCTTC. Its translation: CSAIGLAVYENEQFF.

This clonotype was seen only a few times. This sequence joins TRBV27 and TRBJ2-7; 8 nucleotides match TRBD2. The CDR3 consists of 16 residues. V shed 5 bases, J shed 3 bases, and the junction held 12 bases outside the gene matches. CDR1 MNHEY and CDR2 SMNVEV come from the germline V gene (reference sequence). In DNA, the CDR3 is TGTGCCAGCAGTCAAGGGACCCTGCGGGGGGTCTACGAGCAGTACTTC. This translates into CASSQGTLRGVYEQYF.

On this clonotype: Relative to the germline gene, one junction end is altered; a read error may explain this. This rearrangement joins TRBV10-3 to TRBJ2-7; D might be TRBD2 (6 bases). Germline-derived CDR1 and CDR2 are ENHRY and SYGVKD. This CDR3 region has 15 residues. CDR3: CAINPTGRQGLTLRF. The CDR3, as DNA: TGTGCCATCAACCCGACGGGACGCCAGGGACTTACCCTGAGATTC.

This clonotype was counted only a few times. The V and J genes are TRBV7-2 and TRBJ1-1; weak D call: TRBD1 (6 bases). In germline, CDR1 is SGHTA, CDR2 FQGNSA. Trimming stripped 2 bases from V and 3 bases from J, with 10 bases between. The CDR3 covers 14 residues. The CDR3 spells CASSLFRGDTEAFF. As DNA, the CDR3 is TGTGCCAGCAGCTTATTCAGGGGCGACACTGAAGCTTTCTTT.

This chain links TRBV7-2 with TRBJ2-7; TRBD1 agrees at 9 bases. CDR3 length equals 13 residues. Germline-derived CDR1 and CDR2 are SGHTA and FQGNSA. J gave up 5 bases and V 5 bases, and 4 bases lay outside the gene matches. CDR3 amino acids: CASSTTGGDEQYF. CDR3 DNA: TGTGCCAGCAGCACCACAGGGGGCGACGAGCAGTACTTC.

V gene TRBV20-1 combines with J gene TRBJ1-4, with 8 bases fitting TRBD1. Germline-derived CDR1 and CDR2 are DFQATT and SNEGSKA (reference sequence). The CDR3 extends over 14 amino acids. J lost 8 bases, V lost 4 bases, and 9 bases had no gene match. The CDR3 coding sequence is TGCAGTGCTATACCAGGGGGCGCAGAGGAAAAACTGTTTTTT. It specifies CSAIPGGAEEKLFF.

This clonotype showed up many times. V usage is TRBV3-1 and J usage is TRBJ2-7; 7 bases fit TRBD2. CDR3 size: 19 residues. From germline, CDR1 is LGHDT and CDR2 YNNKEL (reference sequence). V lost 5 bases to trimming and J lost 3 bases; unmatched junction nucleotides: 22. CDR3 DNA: TGTGCCAGCAGCGTAGTAGCCGGGGCAGCGGGGAGCCAGGACTACGAGCAGTACTTC. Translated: CASSVVAGAAGSQDYEQYF.

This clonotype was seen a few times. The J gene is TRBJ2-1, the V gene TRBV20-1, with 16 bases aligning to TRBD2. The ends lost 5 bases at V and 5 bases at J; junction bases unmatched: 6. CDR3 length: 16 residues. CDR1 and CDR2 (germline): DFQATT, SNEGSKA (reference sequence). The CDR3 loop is CSAAGLAGGGNNEQFF. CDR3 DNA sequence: TGCAGTGCTGCGGGACTAGCGGGAGGGGGAAACAATGAGCAGTTCTTC.

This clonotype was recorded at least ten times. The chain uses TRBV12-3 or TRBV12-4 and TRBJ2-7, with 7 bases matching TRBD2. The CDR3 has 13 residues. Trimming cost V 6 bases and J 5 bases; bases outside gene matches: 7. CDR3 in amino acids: CASSPRGEDEQYF. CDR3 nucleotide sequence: TGTGCCAGCAGCCCTCGGGGGGAGGACGAGCAGTACTTC.

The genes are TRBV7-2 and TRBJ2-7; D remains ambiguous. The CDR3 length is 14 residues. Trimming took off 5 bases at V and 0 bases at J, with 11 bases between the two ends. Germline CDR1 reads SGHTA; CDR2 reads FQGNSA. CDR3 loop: CASSPNRISYEQYF. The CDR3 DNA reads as TGTGCCAGCAGCCCAAATCGGATCTCCTACGAGCAGTACTTC. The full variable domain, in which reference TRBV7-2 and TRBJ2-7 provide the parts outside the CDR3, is GAGVSQSPSNKVTEKGKDVELRCDPISGHTALYWYRQSLGQGLEFLIYFQGNSAPDKSGLPSDRFSAERTGGSVSTLTIQRTQQEDSAVYLCASSPNRISYEQYFGPGTRLTVT.

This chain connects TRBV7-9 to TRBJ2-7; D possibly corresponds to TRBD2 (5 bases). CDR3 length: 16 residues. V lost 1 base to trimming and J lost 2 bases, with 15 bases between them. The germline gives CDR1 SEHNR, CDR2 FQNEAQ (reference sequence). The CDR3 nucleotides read TGTGCCAGCAGCTTAGTTGGGAGCCTTCTACCCTACGAGCAGTACTTC. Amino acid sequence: CASSLVGSLLPYEQYF.